Presented here are 17 T cell receptor beta chains from one specimen sequenced in a study of blood T cell repertoires in COVID-19. Assay: immunoSEQ multiplex PCR; the TCRdb copy retains only in-frame clones and omits some. The sample has 200,000 or so clones; approximately 84% are singletons. The sample consisted of peripheral blood. These receptors all come from a man aged 45-65 years who had recovered from COVID-19.

V usage is TRBV10-2 and J usage is TRBJ1-1; the D gene is possibly TRBD1 (5 bases). The V gene lost 7 bases and the J gene lost 7 bases, with 13 bases spanning the gap. Germline values: CDR1 WSHSY, CDR2 SAAADI. CDR3 length equals 12 residues. CDR3 nucleotide sequence: TGCGCCAGCAATTCGGGGGTTGGTGAAGCTTTCTTT. Its translation is CASNSGVGEAFF.

The chain joins TRBV29-1 to TRBJ1-1; the match to TRBD1 covers 7 bases. Germline V lookup: CDR1 SQVTM, CDR2 ANQGSEA. The CDR3 is 13 amino acids. Trimming took 6 bases from V and 2 from J; bases not matched to a gene: 6. The CDR3 here is CSVVTGANTEAFF. The CDR3 DNA sequence: TGCAGCGTCGTAACAGGGGCAAACACTGAAGCTTTCTTT.

V is TRBV11-2 and J is TRBJ2-3; 8 positions match TRBD1. Per germline, CDR1 SGHAT and CDR2 FQNNGV. There are 18 residues in the CDR3. Trimming removed 1 base from V and 0 bases from J; junction bases left unmatched: 9. CDR3: CASSLVGLGTGSTDTQYF. The CDR3 nucleotides read TGTGCCAGCAGCTTAGTAGGGCTCGGGACAGGTAGCACAGATACGCAGTATTTT.

The rearrangement joins TRBV28 to TRBJ2-1; 13 bases align to TRBD2. Looked up from germline, CDR1 is MDHEN and CDR2 is SYDVKM. With 4 bases clipped from V and 8 bases from J, the junction kept 5 bases outside the gene matches. The CDR3 sequence is 15 residues long. The CDR3 is CASSSGLAGVDEQFF. CDR3 DNA: TGTGCCAGCAGTTCCGGACTAGCGGGAGTTGATGAGCAGTTCTTC.

V is TRBV20-1 and J is TRBJ2-7; 7 bases agree with TRBD1. There are 16 residues in the CDR3. Per germline, CDR1 DFQATT and CDR2 SNEGSKA (reference sequence). J lost 5 bases, V lost 3 bases, and 16 bases had no gene match. CDR3 in amino acids: CSASAYVLVQGNEQYF. The CDR3, as DNA: TGCAGTGCTAGTGCGTATGTGCTGGTACAGGGGAACGAGCAGTACTTC.

The count of this clone is one. The chain combines TRBV7-9 with TRBJ1-2; no clear D. Germline loops: CDR1 SEHNR, CDR2 FQNEAQ (reference sequence). Trimming took off 5 bases at V and 7 bases at J, with 17 bases between the two ends. This CDR3 has 14 amino acids. CDR3 protein: CASSPRGWRGGYTF. The CDR3 bases are TGTGCCAGCAGCCCACGAGGGTGGCGCGGTGGCTACACCTTC. The whole variable domain, filled in from reference TRBV7-9 and TRBJ1-2, reads DTGVSQNPRHKITKRGQNVTFRCDPISEHNRLYWYRQTLGQGPEFLTYFQNEAQLEKSRLLSDRFSAERPKGSFSTLEIQRTEQGDSAMYLCASSPRGWRGGYTFGSGTRLTVV.

This chain uses TRBV6-5 with TRBJ1-2; 8 nucleotides match TRBD1. J lost 7 bases, V lost 4 bases, and 8 bases had no gene match. CDR3 length equals 14 residues. The germline gives CDR1 MNHEY, CDR2 SVGAGI. The CDR3 is CASSWDRQKSGYTF. CDR3 in DNA: TGTGCCAGCAGTTGGGACAGGCAGAAAAGTGGCTACACCTTC.

V usage is TRBV28 and J usage is TRBJ1-1; D gene ambiguous. Germline values: CDR1 MDHEN, CDR2 SYDVKM. Trimming stripped 3 bases from V and 2 bases from J, with 7 bases between. The CDR3 has 13 amino acids. DNA for the CDR3: TGTGCCAGCAGTTTGGCGGGAAACACTGAAGCTTTCTTT. It specifies CASSLAGNTEAFF.

The CDR3 sequence is CAWIAPLVGLEGDYGYTF. The CDR3 DNA is TGTGCCTGGATCGCCCCCCTGGTTGGCCTCGAAGGGGACTATGGCTACACCTTC. The genes are TRBV30 and TRBJ1-2; possibly TRBD1 for D (5 bases). Germline V gene sequence: CDR1 GTSNPN, CDR2 SVGIG (reference sequence). This CDR3 spans 18 amino acids. V lost 4 bases to trimming and J lost 3 bases, with 27 bases between them.

This chain connects TRBV9 to TRBJ2-1; 10 bases are a match to TRBD1. There are 16 residues in the CDR3. With 1 base clipped from V and 5 bases from J, the junction kept 6 bases outside the gene matches. Germline lookup yields CDR1 SGDLS and CDR2 YYNGEE. CDR3 in amino acids: CASSVTPGQGNNEQFF. The CDR3 region has the DNA TGTGCCAGCAGCGTAACGCCGGGACAGGGGAACAATGAGCAGTTCTTC.

This clone showed up many times. The CDR3 is CASSEFERELEQYF. For the CDR3, the DNA is TGCGCCAGCAGTGAGTTCGAGCGGGAGCTCGAGCAGTACTTC. The rearrangement links TRBV10-2 to TRBJ2-7; 8 nucleotides agree with TRBD2. CDR1 WSHSY and CDR2 SAAADI come from the germline V gene. This CDR3 comprises 14 residues. V shed 1 base, J shed 6 bases, and the junction held 5 bases outside the gene matches.

The chain uses TRBV24-1 and TRBJ2-3, with TRBD2 identical over 7 bases. The length of the CDR3 is 16 residues. Per the germline V gene, CDR1 is KGHDR and CDR2 is SFDVKD. V shed 4 bases and J 4 bases; nucleotides not matched to a gene: 10. CDR3: CATSDPPSGGADTQYF. CDR3 in DNA: TGTGCCACCAGTGACCCGCCTAGCGGAGGGGCAGATACGCAGTATTTT.

The genes are TRBV6-5 and TRBJ2-1, with 13 bases aligning to TRBD2. This CDR3 has 14 residues. Germline CDR1 and CDR2: MNHEY and SVGAGI. The junction had 3 bases not matched to a gene; V was cut back by 6 bases and J by 7 bases. CDR3 protein: CASSKGLAGNEQFF. CDR3 DNA sequence: TGTGCCAGCAGCAAGGGACTAGCGGGAAATGAGCAGTTCTTC.

The chain uses TRBV5-1 and TRBJ1-1; no clear D gene. There are 14 residues in the CDR3. Trimming pared 0 bases from V and 4 bases from J, leaving 10 bases between. Germline CDR1 and CDR2: SGHRS and YFSETQ. The CDR3 nucleotides read TGCGCCAGCAGCTTGGACCACCCAGGCACTGAAGCTTTCTTT. Its protein is CASSLDHPGTEAFF. The full variable domain, rest sourced from reference TRBV5-1 and TRBJ1-1, is KAGVTQTPRYLIKTRGQQVTLSCSPISGHRSVSWYQQTPGQGLQFLFEYFSETQRNKGNFPGRFSGRQFSNSRSEMNVSTLELGDSALYLCASSLDHPGTEAFFGQGTRLTVV.

The genes are TRBV6-5 and TRBJ1-1; 7 bases match TRBD1. The CDR3 consists of 15 residues. V dropped 0 bases and J dropped 0; count of bases not matched to a gene: 1. CDR1 is MNHEY and CDR2 is SVGAGI in the germline V gene. DNA of the CDR3: TGTGCCAGCAGTTACTCAGGGGGCCTGAACACTGAAGCTTTCTTT. Protein sequence: CASSYSGGLNTEAFF.

CDR3 sequence (DNA): TGTGCCAGTAGCTTGGGGACTAGCTTCACAGATACGCAGTATTTT. Its protein product is CASSLGTSFTDTQYF. The chain links TRBV19 to TRBJ2-3; TRBD2 aligns across 9 bases. V gave up 6 bases and J gave up 2 bases; unmatched junction bases: 6. Looked up from germline, CDR1 is LNHDA and CDR2 is SQIVND (reference sequence). The CDR3 is 15 residues long. Drawing the rest from reference TRBV19 and TRBJ2-3, the complete variable domain is DGGITQSPKYLFRKEGQNVTLSCEQNLNHDAMYWYRQDPGQGLRLIYYSQIVNDFQKGDIAEGYSVSREKKESFPLTVTSAQKNPTAFYLCASSLGTSFTDTQYFGPGTRLTVL.

This sequence joins TRBV9 and TRBJ2-3, with 11 bases fitting TRBD2. Per germline, CDR1 SGDLS and CDR2 YYNGEE. The CDR3 runs to 18 residues. J gave up 6 bases and V 3 bases, and 15 bases lay outside the gene matches. The CDR3 region is CASSAQGTSGGSGDTQYF. CDR3 nucleotide sequence: TGTGCCAGCAGCGCACAAGGGACTAGCGGCGGGTCGGGCGATACGCAGTATTTT.